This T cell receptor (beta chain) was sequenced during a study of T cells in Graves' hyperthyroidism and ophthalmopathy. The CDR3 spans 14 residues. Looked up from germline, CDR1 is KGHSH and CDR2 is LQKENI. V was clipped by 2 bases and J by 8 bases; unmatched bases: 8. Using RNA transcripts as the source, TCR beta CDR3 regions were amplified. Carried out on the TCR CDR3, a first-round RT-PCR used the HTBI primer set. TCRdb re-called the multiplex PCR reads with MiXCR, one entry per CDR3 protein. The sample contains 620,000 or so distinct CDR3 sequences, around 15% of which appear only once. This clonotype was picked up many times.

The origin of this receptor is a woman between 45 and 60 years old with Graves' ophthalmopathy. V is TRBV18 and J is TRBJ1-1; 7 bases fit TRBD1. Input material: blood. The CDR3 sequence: CASSPATGFGEAFF. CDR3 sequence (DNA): TGTGCCAGCTCACCAGCGACAGGGTTCGGCGAAGCTTTCTTT.